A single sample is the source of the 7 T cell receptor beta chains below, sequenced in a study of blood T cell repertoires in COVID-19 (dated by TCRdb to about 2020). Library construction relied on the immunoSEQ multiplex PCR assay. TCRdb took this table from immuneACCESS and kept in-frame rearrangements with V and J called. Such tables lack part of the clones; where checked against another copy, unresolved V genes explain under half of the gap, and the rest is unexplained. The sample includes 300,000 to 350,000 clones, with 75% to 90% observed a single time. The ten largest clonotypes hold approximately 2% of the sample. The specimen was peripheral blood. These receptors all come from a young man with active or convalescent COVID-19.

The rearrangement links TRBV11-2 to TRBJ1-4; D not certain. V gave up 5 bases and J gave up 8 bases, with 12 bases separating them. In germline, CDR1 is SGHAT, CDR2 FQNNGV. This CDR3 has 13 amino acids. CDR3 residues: CASSPRMREKLFF. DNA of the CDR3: TGTGCCAGCAGCCCCCGGATGAGGGAAAAACTGTTTTTT.

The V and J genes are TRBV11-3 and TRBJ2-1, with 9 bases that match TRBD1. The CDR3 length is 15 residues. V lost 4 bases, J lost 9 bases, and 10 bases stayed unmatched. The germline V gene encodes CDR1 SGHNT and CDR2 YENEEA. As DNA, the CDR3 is TGTGCCAGCAGCTCCCCCGGGACAGGGATCAGTGAGCAGTTCTTC. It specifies CASSSPGTGISEQFF.

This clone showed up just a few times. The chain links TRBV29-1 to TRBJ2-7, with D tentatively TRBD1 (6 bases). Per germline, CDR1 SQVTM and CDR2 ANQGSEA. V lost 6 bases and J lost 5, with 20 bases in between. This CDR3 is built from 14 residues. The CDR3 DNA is TGCAGCGTAACCTCACAGGGTATCGGGAACGAGCAGTACTTC. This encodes CSVTSQGIGNEQYF.

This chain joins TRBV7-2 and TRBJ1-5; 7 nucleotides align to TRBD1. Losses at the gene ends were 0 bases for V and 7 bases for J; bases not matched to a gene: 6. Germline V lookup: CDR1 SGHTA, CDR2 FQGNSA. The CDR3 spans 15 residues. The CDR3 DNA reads TGTGCCAGCAGCTTAGCAGGGGGCGCGAGGCAGCCCCAGCATTTT. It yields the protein CASSLAGGARQPQHF.

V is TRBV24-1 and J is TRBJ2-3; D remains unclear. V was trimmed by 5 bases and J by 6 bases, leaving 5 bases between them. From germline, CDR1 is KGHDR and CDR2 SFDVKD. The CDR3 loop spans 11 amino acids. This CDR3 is CATSARDTQYF. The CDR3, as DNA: TGTGCCACCAGTGCCAGGGATACGCAGTATTTT.

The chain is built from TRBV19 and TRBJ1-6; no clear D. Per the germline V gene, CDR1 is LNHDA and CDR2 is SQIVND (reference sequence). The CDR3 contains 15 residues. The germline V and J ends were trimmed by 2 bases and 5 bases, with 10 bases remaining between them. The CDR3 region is CASSIPGSDNSPLHF. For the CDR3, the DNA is TGTGCCAGTAGTATACCGGGATCGGATAATTCACCCCTCCACTTT.

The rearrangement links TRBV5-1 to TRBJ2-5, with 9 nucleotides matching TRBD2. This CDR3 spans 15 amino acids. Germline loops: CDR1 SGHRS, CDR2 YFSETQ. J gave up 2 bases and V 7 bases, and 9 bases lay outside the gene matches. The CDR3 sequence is CASYSSAGGQETQYF. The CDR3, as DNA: TGCGCCAGCTATTCGTCGGCGGGGGGGCAAGAGACCCAGTACTTC.